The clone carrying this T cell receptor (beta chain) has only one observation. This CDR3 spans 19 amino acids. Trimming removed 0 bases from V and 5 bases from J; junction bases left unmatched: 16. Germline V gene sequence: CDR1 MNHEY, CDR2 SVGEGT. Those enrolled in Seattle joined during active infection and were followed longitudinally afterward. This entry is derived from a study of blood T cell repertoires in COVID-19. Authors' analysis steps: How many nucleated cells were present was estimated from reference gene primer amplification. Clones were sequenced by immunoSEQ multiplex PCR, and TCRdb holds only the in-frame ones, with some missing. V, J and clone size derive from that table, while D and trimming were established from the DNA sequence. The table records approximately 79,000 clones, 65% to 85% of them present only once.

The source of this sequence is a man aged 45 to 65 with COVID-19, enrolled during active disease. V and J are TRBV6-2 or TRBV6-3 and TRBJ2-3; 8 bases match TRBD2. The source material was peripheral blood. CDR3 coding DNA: TGTGCCAGCAGTTACTCGAAGGGACTACTAGCGGAGAGGGGAGATACGCAGTATTTT. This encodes CASSYSKGLLAERGDTQYF.